The 18 T cell receptor beta chains below all came from one sample that was sequenced in a study of OX40 agonist ivuxolimab in advanced cancers. The method was the immunoSEQ multiplex PCR assay. In its TCRdb copy, this immuneACCESS table keeps in-frame sequences only and misses some clones. Where compared with another copy, unresolved V genes explain less than half of these, and the others have no known cause. The sample includes 45,000 to 65,000 clones, with around 87% observed a single time. Jointly, the top ten make up under 2% of the sample. This sample comprised CD4+ or CD8+ T cells sorted from blood, obtained in a trial of the OX40 agonist ivuxolimab. The receptor set was obtained from an adult with an advanced solid tumor such as melanoma, head and neck, liver or kidney cancer.

The V and J genes are TRBV4-2 and TRBJ1-3; maybe TRBD1 (5 bases). The CDR3 extends over 19 amino acids. The V end lost 0 bases, the J end lost 3 bases, and 21 bases lay between the germline ends. In germline, CDR1 is LGHNA, CDR2 YNFKEQ. CDR3 sequence reads: CASSQDVAGMGLGGNTIYF. The CDR3 region has the DNA TGTGCCAGCAGCCAAGATGTGGCAGGGATGGGTTTAGGTGGAAACACCATATATTTT.

The gene calls are TRBV27 and TRBJ2-1, with TRBD2 identical over 16 bases. CDR1 MNHEY and CDR2 SMNVEV come from the germline V gene (reference sequence). The J segment lost 7 bases and the V segment lost 2 bases, leaving 5 bases of the junction unmatched. The CDR3 is 17 amino acids. The CDR3 sequence is CASSLKGTSGRANEQFF. Here the CDR3 DNA reads TGTGCCAGCAGTTTAAAGGGGACTAGCGGGAGGGCAAATGAGCAGTTCTTC.

This clone was recorded once. This chain connects TRBV6-5 to TRBJ1-1; D call uncertain. V was shortened by 0 bases and J by 1 base, with 9 bases between the two germline ends. Germline values: CDR1 MNHEY, CDR2 SVGAGI. This CDR3 has 15 residues. The CDR3 bases are TGTGCCAGCAGTTACTCGGTACGGGGGAACACTGAAGCTTTCTTT. Protein: CASSYSVRGNTEAFF.

The chain employs TRBV28 and TRBJ1-1; tentative D call: TRBD1 (6 bases). This CDR3 spans 15 amino acids. Trimming shortened V by 6 bases and J by 2 bases, and 16 bases separated the two germline ends. Germline CDR1 MDHEN, CDR2 SYDVKM. The CDR3 here is CASRSHREGNTEAFF. CDR3 in DNA: TGTGCCAGCAGGTCACACAGGGAGGGTAACACTGAAGCTTTCTTT.

The V gene is TRBV5-4, the J gene TRBJ1-5; D is perhaps TRBD1 (5 bases). The CDR3 totals 13 residues. V lost 4 bases to trimming and J lost 1 base, with 6 bases between them. CDR1 and CDR2 (germline): SGHNT, YYREEE (reference sequence). The CDR3 loop is CASSRDSNQPQHF. In DNA, the CDR3 is TGTGCCAGCAGCAGGGACAGCAATCAGCCCCAGCATTTT.

This chain joins TRBV11-3 and TRBJ1-1; D ambiguous. The germline V gene encodes CDR1 SGHNT and CDR2 YENEEA. This CDR3 region has 13 residues. V lost 5 bases to trimming and J lost 0 bases, with 7 bases between them. The CDR3 nucleotides are TGTGCCAGCAGCAAACAGCTGAACACTGAAGCTTTCTTT. Translation gives CASSKQLNTEAFF.

The chain combines TRBV7-2 with TRBJ1-5; D gene ambiguous. V lost 4 bases, J lost 5 bases, and 9 bases lay in between. CDR1 is SGHTA and CDR2 is FQGNSA in the germline V gene. The CDR3 consists of 13 residues. The CDR3 here is CASSSERDQPQHF. CDR3 coding DNA: TGTGCCAGCAGCTCGGAGCGGGATCAGCCCCAGCATTTT.

This chain joins TRBV29-1 and TRBJ2-1; D remains ambiguous. The CDR3 sequence is 14 residues long. Deletions cut 3 bases from V and 0 bases from J, with 9 bases between. CDR1 and CDR2 (germline): SQVTM, ANQGSEA. CDR3 loop: CSVDDSRSYNEQFF. CDR3 nucleotides: TGCAGCGTTGATGACTCCCGCTCCTACAATGAGCAGTTCTTC.

There are a few counts of this clone. This rearrangement joins TRBV5-1 to TRBJ2-1; TRBD2 is a possible D gene (7 bases). V was clipped by 0 bases and J by 9 bases, with 16 bases between them. CDR3 size: 15 residues. The V gene's germline CDR1 is SGHRS and CDR2 YFSETQ. CDR3: CASSLDVGRGAEQFF. The DNA of the CDR3 is TGCGCCAGCAGCTTGGATGTCGGCCGGGGGGCTGAGCAGTTCTTC. Full variable domain (remainder filled in from reference TRBV5-1 and TRBJ2-1): KAGVTQTPRYLIKTRGQQVTLSCSPISGHRSVSWYQQTPGQGLQFLFEYFSETQRNKGNFPGRFSGRQFSNSRSEMNVSTLELGDSALYLCASSLDVGRGAEQFFGPGTRLTVL.

This clone was counted a few times. This sequence joins TRBV7-7 and TRBJ2-1, with D unclear. The CDR3 is 15 residues long. V lost 6 bases, J lost 0 bases, and 12 bases lay in between. Germline V CDR1 and CDR2: SSHAT, FNYEAQ (reference sequence). CDR3 DNA sequence: TGTGCCAGCAGTCCAACTCCCGGCTCCTACAATGAGCAGTTCTTC. Translated: CASSPTPGSYNEQFF.

The chain has TRBV13 and TRBJ2-7; 7 bases are a match to TRBD1. The germline CDR1 and CDR2 sequences are PRHDT and FYEKMQ (reference sequence). Trimming removed 5 bases from V and 5 bases from J; junction bases left unmatched: 9. The CDR3 is 14 amino acids. The CDR3, as DNA: TGTGCCAGCAGCACCCGGGACAGAGCCCACGAGCAGTACTTC. This encodes CASSTRDRAHEQYF.

The CDR3 DNA is TGTGCCAGCTCACCGGGACACGGTATAGAAAAACTGTTTTTT. It translates to CASSPGHGIEKLFF. This chain uses TRBV18 with TRBJ1-4; D may be TRBD1 (6 bases). Germline V gives CDR1 KGHSH, CDR2 LQKENI. The CDR3 contains 14 residues. Trimming pared 3 bases from V and 8 bases from J, leaving 13 bases between.

The count of this clone is one. This sequence joins TRBV5-4 and TRBJ1-1, with D possibly being TRBD1 (6 bases). The CDR3 extends over 15 amino acids. Germline-derived CDR1 and CDR2 are SGHNT and YYREEE (reference sequence). V was trimmed by 3 bases and J by 1 base, leaving 13 bases between them. The CDR3 loop reads CASSSPPGENTEAFF. CDR3 nucleotide sequence: TGTGCCAGCAGCTCCCCACCAGGGGAGAACACTGAAGCTTTCTTT.

This clone was observed a single time. V is TRBV28 and J is TRBJ1-4, with 8 bases lining up with TRBD1. Germline V lookup: CDR1 MDHEN, CDR2 SYDVKM. This CDR3 contains 14 residues. V lost 5 bases, J lost 5 bases, and 4 bases stayed unmatched. The CDR3 is CASSRDRRNEKLFF. The CDR3 DNA is TGTGCCAGCAGTAGGGACAGGCGCAATGAAAAACTGTTTTTT.

The CDR3 bases are TGTGCCACCGACTCATCGGGGGGTACTGAAGCTTTCTTT. Translating it yields CATDSSGGTEAFF. This chain connects TRBV6-6 to TRBJ1-1, with D possibly being TRBD1 (5 bases). The V end was cut by 10 bases, the J end by 5 bases, with 17 bases between. Looked up from germline, CDR1 is MNHNY and CDR2 is SVGAGI (reference sequence). The CDR3 has 13 residues.

V gene TRBV5-6 combines with J gene TRBJ1-4; TRBD1 might be the D (6 bases). The CDR3 totals 16 residues. Deletions cut 2 bases from V and 8 bases from J, with 19 bases between. CDR1 and CDR2 from the germline V gene are SGHDT and YYEEEE. CDR3 protein: CASSFRLVRGDEKLFF. The CDR3, as DNA: TGTGCCAGCAGCTTCCGCCTGGTCAGGGGTGACGAAAAACTGTTTTTT.

This sequence joins TRBV6-5 and TRBJ2-5; 8 bases match TRBD2. The CDR3 runs 14 residues. V shed 6 bases and J 7 bases; nucleotides not matched to a gene: 10. Germline CDR1 MNHEY, CDR2 SVGAGI. CDR3 in amino acids: CASSQSGSGGTQYF. DNA of the CDR3: TGTGCCAGCAGCCAGAGCGGGAGTGGCGGGACCCAGTACTTC.

A single count supports this clone. V usage is TRBV27 and J usage is TRBJ2-2, with D possibly being TRBD1 or TRBD2 (5 bases each). The V end lost 6 bases, the J end lost 0 bases, and 26 bases lay between the germline ends. Germline values: CDR1 MNHEY, CDR2 SMNVEV (reference sequence). This CDR3 has 20 residues. The CDR3 here is CASRPPRDPRRGANTGELFF. The CDR3 nucleotides are TGTGCCAGCAGACCACCCCGGGACCCCCGACGAGGGGCGAACACCGGGGAGCTGTTTTTT.